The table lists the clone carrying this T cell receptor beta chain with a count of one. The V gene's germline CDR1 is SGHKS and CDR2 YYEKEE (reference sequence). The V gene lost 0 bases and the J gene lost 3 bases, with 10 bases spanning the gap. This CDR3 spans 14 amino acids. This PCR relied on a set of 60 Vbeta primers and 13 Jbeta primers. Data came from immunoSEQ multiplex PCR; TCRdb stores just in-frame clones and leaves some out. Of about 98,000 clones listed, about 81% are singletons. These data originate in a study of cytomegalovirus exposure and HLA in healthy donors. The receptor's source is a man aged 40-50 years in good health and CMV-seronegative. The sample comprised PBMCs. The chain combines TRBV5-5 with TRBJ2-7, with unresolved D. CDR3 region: CASSLGLELYEQYF. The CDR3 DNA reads TGTGCCAGCAGCTTGGGACTGGAGCTCTACGAGCAGTACTTC. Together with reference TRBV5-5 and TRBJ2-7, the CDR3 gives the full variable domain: DAGVTQSPTHLIKTRGQQVTLRCSPISGHKSVSWYQQVLGQGPQFIFQYYEKEERGRGNFPDRFSARQFPNYSSELNVNALLLGDSALYLCASSLGLELYEQYFGPGTRLTVT.